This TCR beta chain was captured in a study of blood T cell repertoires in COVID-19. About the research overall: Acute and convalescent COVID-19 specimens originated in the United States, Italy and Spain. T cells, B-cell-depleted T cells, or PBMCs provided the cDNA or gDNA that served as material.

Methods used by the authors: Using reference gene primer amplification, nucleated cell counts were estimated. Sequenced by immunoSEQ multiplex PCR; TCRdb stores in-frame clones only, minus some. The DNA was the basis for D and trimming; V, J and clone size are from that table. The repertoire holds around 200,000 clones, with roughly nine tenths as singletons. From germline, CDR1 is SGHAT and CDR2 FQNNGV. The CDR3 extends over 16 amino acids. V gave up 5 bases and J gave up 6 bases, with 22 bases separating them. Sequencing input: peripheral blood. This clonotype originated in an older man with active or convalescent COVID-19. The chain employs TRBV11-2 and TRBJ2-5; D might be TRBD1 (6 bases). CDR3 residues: CASSPGGVRTLKTQYF. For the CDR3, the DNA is TGTGCCAGCAGCCCTGGGGGCGTGAGAACGTTAAAGACCCAGTACTTC.